This T cell receptor (beta chain) appears in the sequencing data of a study of T cells in localized non-small cell lung cancer. Overall study results and limits: Maximal T cell clonality occurred in uninvolved adjacent lung, with tumor ranking below it. Median detection of top 100 tumor clones in adjacent lung was roughly 61 clones.

Germline V gives CDR1 MNHEY, CDR2 SMNVEV (reference sequence). The CDR3 totals 14 residues. V dropped 1 base and J dropped 1 base, with 8 bases sitting between them. Generated by immunoSEQ multiplex PCR, the TCRdb table keeps only in-frame clones and is missing some. The sample yields around 33,000 clones, around 92% seen once. As to this clone: What it recognizes is unknown.

This specimen consisted of peripheral blood, obtained before any cancer treatment. The chain joins TRBV27 to TRBJ2-7; D may be TRBD1 (5 bases). The TCR was taken from a female donor over 55 with stage I lung adenocarcinoma. The CDR3 loop is CASSLYTGSYEQYF. CDR3 sequence (DNA): TGTGCCAGCAGTTTATATACAGGTTCCTACGAGCAGTACTTC.